What follows are 18 T cell receptor beta chains derived from one specimen sequenced in a study of blood T cell repertoires in COVID-19. TCRdb keeps only in-frame clones here, not all; method: immunoSEQ multiplex PCR. The sample lists about 300,000 clones, 85% occurring once. The specimen was PBMCs or T cells enriched from blood (not recorded which). The receptors shown here come from a woman between 45 and 60 years old who had recovered from COVID-19.

The chain employs TRBV7-2 and TRBJ1-2; possibly TRBD1 for D (6 bases). The germline V gene has CDR1 SGHTA and CDR2 FQGNSA. Trimming stripped 1 base from V and 8 bases from J, with 20 bases between. CDR3 length: 16 amino acids. CDR3 sequence (DNA): TGTGCCAGCAGCTTAGATACAGGGAGAGCCTCGGGAGGCTACACCTTC. Its protein is CASSLDTGRASGGYTF.

The chain has TRBV11-2 and TRBJ1-3; D is ambiguous. Trimming left V 7 bases short and J 0 bases short, with 10 bases between. Germline V lookup: CDR1 SGHAT, CDR2 FQNNGV. This CDR3 is 14 amino acids long. This chain's CDR3 is CASNPRLSGNTIYF. Here the CDR3 DNA reads TGTGCCAGCAACCCGAGGCTCTCTGGAAACACCATATATTTT. Variable domain in full (rest from reference TRBV11-2 and TRBJ1-3): EAGVAQSPRYKIIEKRQSVAFWCNPISGHATLYWYQQILGQGPKLLIQFQNNGVVDDSQLPKDRFSAERLKGVDSTLKIQPAKLEDSAVYLCASNPRLSGNTIYFGEGSWLTVV.

V usage is TRBV6-5 and J usage is TRBJ2-3; possible D gene TRBD2, 6 bases. This CDR3 contains 15 residues. V gave up 0 bases and J gave up 2 bases, with 9 bases separating them. Per the germline V gene, CDR1 is MNHEY and CDR2 is SVGAGI. The CDR3 protein is CASSYSRGSTDTQYF. CDR3 nucleotide sequence: TGTGCCAGCAGTTACTCACGGGGGTCCACAGATACGCAGTATTTT.

As regards this clone: Germline and junction disagree at one end, which may indicate a read error. The gene calls are TRBV10-3 and TRBJ2-7; D is possibly TRBD1 or TRBD2 (5 bases each). The germline V gene encodes CDR1 ENHRY and CDR2 SYGVKD. The CDR3 consists of 14 residues. CDR3 nucleotides: TGTGTCATCAGTGAGGGCAGGGATAAAGACGAGCAGTACTTC. Translating it yields CVISEGRDKDEQYF.

This chain joins TRBV24-1 and TRBJ1-2; tentative D call: TRBD1 (5 bases). CDR3 length equals 15 residues. Germline V lookup: CDR1 KGHDR, CDR2 SFDVKD. Trimming left V 5 bases short and J 3 bases short, with 15 bases between. The CDR3 spells CATSAPPGRDYGYTF. The CDR3 nucleotides read TGTGCCACCAGTGCCCCCCCCGGCAGGGACTATGGCTACACCTTC.

The chain couples TRBV28 to TRBJ2-2; 8 bases match TRBD1. The CDR3 loop spans 16 amino acids. CDR1 is MDHEN, CDR2 SYDVKM, per germline. The trim removed 4 bases at V and 4 bases at J, leaving 8 bases unmatched. This CDR3 reads CASSSGTGVGTGELFF. The CDR3 DNA sequence: TGTGCCAGCAGTTCAGGGACAGGAGTCGGCACCGGGGAGCTGTTTTTT. The variable domain in full, with the rest retrieved from reference TRBV28 and TRBJ2-2, is DVKVTQSSRYLVKRTGEKVFLECVQDMDHENMFWYRQDPGLGLRLIYFSYDVKMKEKGDIPEGYSVSREKKERFSLILESASTNQTSMYLCASSSGTGVGTGELFFGEGSRLTVL.

The chain carries TRBV28 and TRBJ2-5; 7 bases align to TRBD1. Germline V gene sequence: CDR1 MDHEN, CDR2 SYDVKM. Trimming cost V 6 bases and J 4 bases; bases outside gene matches: 17. The CDR3 extends over 17 amino acids. In DNA form, the CDR3 reads TGTGCCAGCAGCCCTGAATTAGGAACAGGGGCAGGAGAGACCCAGTACTTC. It is translated as CASSPELGTGAGETQYF. The complete variable domain, with remaining parts taken from reference TRBV28 and TRBJ2-5, reads DVKVTQSSRYLVKRTGEKVFLECVQDMDHENMFWYRQDPGLGLRLIYFSYDVKMKEKGDIPEGYSVSREKKERFSLILESASTNQTSMYLCASSPELGTGAGETQYFGPGTRLLVL.

The chain uses TRBV6-5 and TRBJ1-1; D is uncertain. Germline lookup yields CDR1 MNHEY and CDR2 SVGAGI. The CDR3 covers 15 residues. The V end lost 5 bases, the J end lost 1 base, and 14 bases lay between the germline ends. The CDR3 nucleotides are TGTGCCAGCAGTCGGCCCCTTGCGGGGAACACTGAAGCTTTCTTT. Protein: CASSRPLAGNTEAFF.

This clone has only a few counts. The chain combines TRBV7-2 with TRBJ1-1; D is ambiguous. Germline V gene sequence: CDR1 SGHTA, CDR2 FQGNSA. The V and J ends lost 5 bases and 0 bases respectively, with 10 bases between them. The CDR3 spans 14 residues. The CDR3 DNA sequence: TGTGCCAGCAGCCCCAGGAACTTGAACACTGAAGCTTTCTTT. The encoded protein is CASSPRNLNTEAFF.

The chain has TRBV30 and TRBJ1-2; 10 nucleotides match TRBD1. The CDR3 loop spans 13 amino acids. J was trimmed by 3 bases and V by 5 bases; bases with no gene match: 3. Germline CDR1 reads GTSNPN; CDR2 reads SVGIG (reference sequence). DNA for the CDR3: TGTGCCTGGGAGGACAGGGGGGACTATGGCTACACCTTC. Its protein product is CAWEDRGDYGYTF.

The J gene is TRBJ2-5, the V gene TRBV2; 8 positions agree with TRBD2. Per the germline V gene, CDR1 is SNHLY and CDR2 is FYNNEI. This CDR3 contains 16 residues. Unmatched junction bases numbered 10, after V lost 6 bases and J lost 1 base. Here the CDR3 DNA reads TGTGCCAGCAGCCTCGGGGGGGTGGGCGCCCAAGAGACCCAGTACTTC. Amino acids: CASSLGGVGAQETQYF.

This clone was recorded once. The chain employs TRBV5-1 and TRBJ2-7, with D perhaps matching TRBD1 (5 bases). From germline, CDR1 is SGHRS and CDR2 YFSETQ. Trimming stripped 3 bases from V and 2 bases from J, with 9 bases between. The CDR3 contains 13 residues. In DNA, the CDR3 is TGCGCCAGCAGCTCGACAGATACCTACGAGCAGTACTTC. Protein product: CASSSTDTYEQYF.

The chain uses TRBV30 and TRBJ1-6, with TRBD1 matching over 9 bases. The CDR3 runs 15 residues. Germline-derived CDR1 and CDR2 are GTSNPN and SVGIG (reference sequence). J gave up 5 bases and V 7 bases, and 9 bases lay outside the gene matches. The CDR3 nucleotides read TGTGCCTCCGCGACAGGGGGGATTGATAATTCACCCCTCCACTTT. This encodes CASATGGIDNSPLHF.

The V gene is TRBV7-2, the J gene TRBJ2-1; D may be TRBD2 (6 bases). CDR3 length: 13 amino acids. Germline values: CDR1 SGHTA, CDR2 FQGNSA. Trimming shortened V by 5 bases and J by 7 bases, and 12 bases separated the two germline ends. CDR3 protein: CASSIGLLNEQFF. In DNA, the CDR3 is TGTGCCAGCAGCATCGGACTACTAAATGAGCAGTTCTTC.

The V gene is TRBV5-1, the J gene TRBJ2-4; tentative D call: TRBD1 (5 bases). V lost 2 bases and J 10 bases, leaving 16 bases between the germline ends. The CDR3 is 14 amino acids. Germline V gene data show CDR1 as SGHRS and CDR2 as YFSETQ. The CDR3 protein is CASSLGELPSIQYF. CDR3 sequence (DNA): TGCGCCAGCAGCTTAGGGGAACTACCTTCTATTCAGTACTTC.

The gene calls are TRBV6-6 and TRBJ2-1; D perhaps matches TRBD1 (5 bases). From germline, CDR1 is MNHNY and CDR2 SVGAGI (reference sequence). V was shortened by 5 bases and J by 10 bases, with 15 bases between the two germline ends. The CDR3 sequence is 13 residues long. The DNA of the CDR3 is TGTGCCAGCAGTATCACAGGTGGAAAAGAGCAGTTCTTC. It translates to CASSITGGKEQFF.

V usage is TRBV19 and J usage is TRBJ1-2; 7 bases align to TRBD1. The germline V gene has CDR1 LNHDA and CDR2 SQIVND (reference sequence). V lost 6 bases and J lost 0; bases outside the gene matches: 10. The CDR3 covers 16 residues. The CDR3 protein is CASRNPGTATNYGYTF. The CDR3 nucleotides read TGTGCCAGTAGGAATCCCGGGACAGCAACTAACTATGGCTACACCTTC.

The chain couples TRBV7-9 to TRBJ1-2, with D perhaps TRBD1 (5 bases). CDR1 is SEHNR, CDR2 FQNEAQ, per germline (reference sequence). The length of the CDR3 is 14 residues. V was shortened by 1 base and J by 3 bases, with 9 bases between the two germline ends. The CDR3 DNA follows: TGTGCCAGCAGCTTAGGGGGGGGAGACTATGGCTACACCTTC. It translates to CASSLGGGDYGYTF. Drawing the rest from reference TRBV7-9 and TRBJ1-2, the complete variable domain is DTGVSQNPRHKITKRGQNVTFRCDPISEHNRLYWYRQTLGQGPEFLTYFQNEAQLEKSRLLSDRFSAERPKGSFSTLEIQRTEQGDSAMYLCASSLGGGDYGYTFGSGTRLTVV.